This TCR beta chain was profiled in a study of neurological immune-mediated disorders. This clonotype showed up many times. The CDR3 has 11 amino acids. Germline V CDR1 and CDR2: DFQATT, SNEGSKA (reference sequence). The germline V and J ends were trimmed by 6 bases and 3 bases, with 8 bases remaining between them. A single record per CDR3 protein comes from TCRdb applying MiXCR to the 5' RACE reads. The data show about 22,000 distinct CDR3 sequences, about 10% seen once. Sequencing was carried out using PBMCs. V gene TRBV20-1 combines with J gene TRBJ1-2; the D is unclear. The clonotype originates from a woman aged 55-75 years with HTLV-1-associated myelopathy (HAM/TSP). The CDR3 DNA is TGCAGTGCAAAGACGGACTATGGCTACACCTTC. Protein product: CSAKTDYGYTF.